One sample yielded the 12 T cell receptor beta chains listed below, sequenced in a study of CD8+ T cells in alopecia areata. The sample's treatment: oral pan-JAK inhibitor, 5-10 mg twice daily. After isolation, RNA underwent reverse transcription to generate cDNA as the sequencing template. TCRdb's table, derived via immunoSEQ multiplex PCR, lists solely in-frame clones and lacks some. This table has around 270,000 clones, 58% appearing once. The input for sequencing was CD4+ T cells sorted from blood, taken at week 24, from a patient treated with tofacitinib. These receptors were collected from a human donor with alopecia areata.

The DNA of the CDR3 is TGTGCCAGCAGGTTGCAGGGGGCTACCTACGAGCAGTACTTC. This sequence encodes CASRLQGATYEQYF. This chain links TRBV27 with TRBJ2-7; TRBD1 aligns across 8 bases. This CDR3 region has 14 residues. V dropped 6 bases and J dropped 2; count of bases not matched to a gene: 6. In germline, CDR1 is MNHEY, CDR2 SMNVEV (reference sequence).

The chain employs TRBV28 and TRBJ2-7, with 9 nucleotides matching TRBD1. Per germline, CDR1 MDHEN and CDR2 SYDVKM. V was clipped by 7 bases and J by 6 bases; unmatched bases: 10. The CDR3 sequence is 14 residues long. CDR3 coding DNA: TGTGCCAGCAACCCCGGGACAGGGTACGGCGAGCAGTACTTC. This encodes CASNPGTGYGEQYF.

The gene calls are TRBV6-1 and TRBJ1-1, with 8 bases aligning to TRBD1. This CDR3 comprises 14 residues. After removal of 1 base from V and 5 bases from J, the junction contained 3 bases not matched to a gene. Germline V gene lookup returns CDR1 MNHNS and CDR2 SASEGT. The CDR3 sequence is CASSEGTGRTEAFF. CDR3 coding DNA: TGTGCCAGCAGTGAAGGGACAGGGCGAACTGAAGCTTTCTTT.

The V and J genes are TRBV5-1 and TRBJ2-5; D is perhaps TRBD1 (6 bases). Germline V CDR1 and CDR2: SGHRS, YFSETQ. This CDR3 has 15 amino acids. V lost 4 bases and J lost 7, with 20 bases in between. The CDR3 sequence is CASSPGEGRGGTQYF. The CDR3 bases are TGCGCCAGCAGCCCCGGTGAGGGTAGAGGGGGGACCCAGTACTTC.

The chain carries TRBV5-1 and TRBJ1-1, with 7 bases fitting TRBD1. Looked up from germline, CDR1 is SGHRS and CDR2 is YFSETQ. The CDR3 sequence is 15 residues long. V was clipped by 0 bases and J by 7 bases; unmatched bases: 9. The CDR3 sequence is CASSLAGQAGREAFF. CDR3 nucleotide sequence: TGCGCCAGCAGCTTGGCCGGACAGGCCGGACGTGAAGCTTTCTTT.

The rearrangement links TRBV30 to TRBJ2-2; D not certain. CDR1 and CDR2 from the germline V gene are GTSNPN and SVGIG (reference sequence). The CDR3 has 13 amino acids. Trimming stripped 0 bases from V and 8 bases from J, with 10 bases between. The CDR3: CAWSVRSDGELFF. Here the CDR3 DNA reads TGTGCCTGGAGTGTACGAAGCGATGGGGAGCTGTTTTTT. The whole variable domain, remainder taken from reference TRBV30 and TRBJ2-2, is SQTIHQWPATLVQPVGSPLSLECTVEGTSNPNLYWYRQAAGRGLQLLFYSVGIGQISSEVPQNLSASRPQDRQFILSSKKLLLSDSGFYLCAWSVRSDGELFFGEGSRLTVL.

V is TRBV28 and J is TRBJ1-1, with TRBD1 as a possible D gene (5 bases). With 0 bases removed from V and 4 bases from J, the gap between germline ends came to 12 bases. CDR3 length equals 15 residues. Germline V CDR1 and CDR2: MDHEN, SYDVKM. The CDR3 region is CASSLWAGSGTEAFF. In DNA, the CDR3 is TGTGCCAGCAGTTTATGGGCAGGGAGCGGCACTGAAGCTTTCTTT.

This rearrangement joins TRBV7-2 to TRBJ1-2, with a weak D call TRBD1 (5 bases). Germline CDR1 reads SGHTA; CDR2 reads FQGNSA. V lost 0 bases and J lost 4, with 18 bases in between. This CDR3 is 17 amino acids long. For the CDR3, the DNA is TGTGCCAGCAGCTTAGCCCCCAGGGCCGCTGGCCCCTATGGCTACACCTTC. Translating gives CASSLAPRAAGPYGYTF.

The V call is TRBV4-1, the J call TRBJ1-1; perhaps TRBD1 as D (5 bases). The germline V gene has CDR1 MGHRA and CDR2 YSYEKL. The CDR3 is 14 residues long. The V end lost 5 bases, the J end lost 5 bases, and 15 bases lay between the germline ends. The CDR3 nucleotides read TGCGCCAGCAGCTCCCCACCTGGGGGGACTGAAGCTTTCTTT. Translated: CASSSPPGGTEAFF.

This chain joins TRBV2 and TRBJ1-6; 9 bases match TRBD1. Germline trimming cut 6 bases from V and 5 bases from J; bases unmatched to any gene: 8. Germline V gene data show CDR1 as SNHLY and CDR2 as FYNNEI. CDR3 size: 16 residues. The CDR3 loop is CASSLSGTGNNSPLHF. CDR3 DNA: TGTGCCAGCAGCCTCTCCGGGACAGGGAATAATTCACCCCTCCACTTT. Full variable domain (remainder filled in from reference TRBV2 and TRBJ1-6): EPEVTQTPSHQVTQMGQEVILRCVPISNHLYFYWYRQILGQKVEFLVSFYNNEISEKSEIFDDQFSVERPDGSNFTLKIRSTKLEDSAMYFCASSLSGTGNNSPLHFGNGTRLTVT.

This clone was seen more than once but under ten times. The V call is TRBV27, the J call TRBJ2-4; 9 nucleotides match TRBD1. The V and J ends lost 6 bases and 7 bases, in that order; junction bases with no gene match: 4. This CDR3 region has 13 residues. Per germline, CDR1 MNHEY and CDR2 SMNVEV (reference sequence). CDR3 protein: CASRGTGRNIQYF. The CDR3 DNA sequence: TGTGCCAGCAGGGGGACAGGGAGGAACATTCAGTACTTC.

This clone was counted a few times. Additional DNA sequences in this sample encode the identical CDR3. The rearrangement uses TRBV27 and TRBJ1-2, with 7 bases that match TRBD1. The CDR3 totals 13 residues. CDR1 MNHEY and CDR2 SMNVEV come from the germline V gene (reference sequence). V shed 6 bases, J shed 4 bases, and the junction held 5 bases outside the gene matches. CDR3 residues: CASRRDRGYGYTF. CDR3 sequence (DNA): TGTGCCAGCAGAAGGGACAGAGGCTATGGCTACACCTTC.